Detailed here is one T cell receptor beta chain. What it recognizes is unknown. This sample is part of a study of shared clonotypes between healthy human individuals. Study-level findings and limits: The generation probabilities recorded for non-shared clonotypes fell below those of clonotypes shared by all four donors.

TCRdb's copy holds only in-frame clones and misses some; the assay was immunoSEQ multiplex PCR. The data show about 1 million clones, about 80% seen once. In germline, CDR1 is SGHAT, CDR2 FQNNGV. V was clipped by 6 bases and J by 3 bases; unmatched bases: 9. The CDR3 consists of 16 residues. Material for sequencing was memory CD4+ T cells sorted from blood. Noted subset: CD45RA-negative fraction. J is TRBJ2-7 and V is TRBV11-2; TRBD2 matches at 12 bases. The TCR originated in a man aged 18-30 years in good health. The CDR3 spells CASSTNPTSGGYEQYF. CDR3 in DNA: TGTGCCAGCAGTACTAATCCGACTAGCGGGGGCTACGAGCAGTACTTC.